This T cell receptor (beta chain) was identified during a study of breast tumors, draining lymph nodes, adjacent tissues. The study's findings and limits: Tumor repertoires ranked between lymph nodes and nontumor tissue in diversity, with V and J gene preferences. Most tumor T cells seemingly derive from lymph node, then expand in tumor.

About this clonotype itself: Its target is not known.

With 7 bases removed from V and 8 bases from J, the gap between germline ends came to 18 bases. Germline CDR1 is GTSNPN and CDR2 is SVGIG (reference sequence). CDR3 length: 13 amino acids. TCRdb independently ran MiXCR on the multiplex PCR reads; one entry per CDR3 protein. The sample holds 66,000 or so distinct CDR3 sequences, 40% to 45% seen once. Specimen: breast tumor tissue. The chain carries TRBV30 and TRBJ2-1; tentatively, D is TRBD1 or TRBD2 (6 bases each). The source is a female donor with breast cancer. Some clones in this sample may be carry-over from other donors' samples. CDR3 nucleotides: TGTGCCTCCTCCGGGGGCTTGGACTATGAGCAGTTCTTC. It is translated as CASSGGLDYEQFF.